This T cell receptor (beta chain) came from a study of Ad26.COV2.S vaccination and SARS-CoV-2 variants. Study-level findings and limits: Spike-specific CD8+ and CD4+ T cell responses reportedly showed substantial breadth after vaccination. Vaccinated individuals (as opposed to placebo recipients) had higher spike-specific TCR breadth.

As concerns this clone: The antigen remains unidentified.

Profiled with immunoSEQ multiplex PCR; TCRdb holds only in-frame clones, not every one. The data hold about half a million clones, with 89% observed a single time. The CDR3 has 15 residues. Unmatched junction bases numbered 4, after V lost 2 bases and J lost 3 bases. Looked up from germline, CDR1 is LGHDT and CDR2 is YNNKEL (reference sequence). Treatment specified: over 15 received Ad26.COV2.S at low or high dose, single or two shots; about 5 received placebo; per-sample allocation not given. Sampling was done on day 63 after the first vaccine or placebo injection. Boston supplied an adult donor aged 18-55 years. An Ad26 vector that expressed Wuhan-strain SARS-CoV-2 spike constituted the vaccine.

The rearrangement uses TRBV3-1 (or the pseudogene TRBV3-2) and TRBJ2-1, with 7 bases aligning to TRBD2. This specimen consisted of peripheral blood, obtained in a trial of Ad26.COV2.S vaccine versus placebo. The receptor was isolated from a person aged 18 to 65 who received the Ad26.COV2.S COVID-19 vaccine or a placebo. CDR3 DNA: TGTGCCAGCAGCCAACGTGGGAGGGGCTACAATGAGCAGTTCTTC. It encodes CASSQRGRGYNEQFF.